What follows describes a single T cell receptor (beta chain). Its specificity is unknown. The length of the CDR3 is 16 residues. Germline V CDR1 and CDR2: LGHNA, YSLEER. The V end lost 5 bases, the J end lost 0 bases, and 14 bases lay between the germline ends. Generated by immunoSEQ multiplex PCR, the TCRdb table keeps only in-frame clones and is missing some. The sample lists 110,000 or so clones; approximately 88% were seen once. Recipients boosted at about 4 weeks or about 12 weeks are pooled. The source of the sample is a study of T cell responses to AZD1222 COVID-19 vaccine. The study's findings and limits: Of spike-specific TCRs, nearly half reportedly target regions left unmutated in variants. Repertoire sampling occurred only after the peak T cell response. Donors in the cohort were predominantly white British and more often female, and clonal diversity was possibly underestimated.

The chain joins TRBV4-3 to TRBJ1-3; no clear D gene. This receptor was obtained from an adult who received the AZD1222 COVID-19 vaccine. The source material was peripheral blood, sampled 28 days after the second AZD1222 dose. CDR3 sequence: CASSDITANSGNTIYF. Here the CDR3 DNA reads TGCGCCAGCAGCGATATAACCGCGAACTCTGGAAACACCATATATTTT.